The T cell receptor (beta chain) under discussion was sequenced for a study of blood T cell repertoires in COVID-19. Study as a whole: Samples of COVID-19 (acute and convalescent) were obtained from the United States, Italy and Spain. T cells, B-cell-depleted T cells, or PBMCs supplied cDNA or gDNA.

The germline V gene encodes CDR1 SGHRS and CDR2 YFSETQ. The CDR3 extends over 15 amino acids. V gave up 1 base and J gave up 2 bases, with 13 bases separating them. How the authors handled the data: Estimation of nucleated cell counts relied on the amplification of reference gene primers. Sequenced by immunoSEQ multiplex PCR; TCRdb stores in-frame clones only, minus some. V, J and clone size are taken as reported in that table, and D and trimming were inferred from the DNA itself. The sample lists approximately 92,000 clones; about 70% were seen once. The rearrangement links TRBV5-1 to TRBJ2-7, with D possibly TRBD2 on 5 matching bases. Sequencing input: peripheral blood. This sequence originates from a woman in her fifties or sixties in a cohort sampled during active or convalescent COVID-19. For the CDR3, the DNA is TGCGCCAGCAGCTTGAATCTTCGGGGAACCTACGAGCAGTACTTC. Translation gives CASSLNLRGTYEQYF.